This T cell receptor (beta chain) was obtained from a study of blood T cell repertoires in COVID-19. Study at large: The United States, Italy and Spain supplied acute and convalescent COVID-19 samples.

As processed by the authors: Nucleated cell number was recorded as an estimate derived from reference gene primer amplification. The table came from immunoSEQ multiplex PCR; TCRdb's copy has only in-frame clones and leaves some out. D and trimming come from the DNA, and the V and J calls and clone size come from that table. The profile shows around 320,000 clones, about 90% of them singletons. Germline V gene lookup returns CDR1 SGHKS and CDR2 YYEKEE (reference sequence). J was trimmed by 7 bases and V by 5 bases; bases with no gene match: 5. The CDR3 is made up of 14 amino acids. The sequence came from a woman aged 30 to 39 with COVID-19, enrolled during active disease. The sequenced sample consisted of peripheral blood. The chain has TRBV5-5 and TRBJ1-6; TRBD1 matches 8 bases. The CDR3 sequence: CASSWTGLNSPLHF. For the CDR3, the DNA is TGTGCCAGCAGTTGGACAGGGTTGAATTCACCCCTCCACTTT.